This entry lists 19 T cell receptor beta chains sequenced from one sample in a study of Graves' ophthalmopathy and Graves' hyperthyroidism. RNA transcripts were the template, and TCR beta CDR3 regions were amplified from them. Scientists carried out first-round RT-PCR using HTBI primers and then a second-round multiplex PCR. Each CDR3 protein gets one entry after TCRdb re-called the multiplex PCR reads with MiXCR. The profile shows about 620,000 distinct CDR3 sequences, about a fifth of them singletons. Sequencing was carried out using peripheral blood. These TCRs come from a woman under 30 with stable Graves' hyperthyroidism. Some clones in this sample may be carry-over from other donors' samples.

This clonotype was recorded many times. The chain combines TRBV11-1 with TRBJ2-7; D tentatively fits TRBD1 or TRBD2 (7 bases each). The CDR3 length is 16 residues. V dropped 8 bases and J dropped 2 bases, with 22 bases sitting between them. From germline, CDR1 is SGHAT and CDR2 FQDESV (reference sequence). CDR3 in DNA: TGTGCCAGCCGCAGGGGGGGGACAGACTCAACCTACGAGCAGTACTTC. It encodes CASRRGGTDSTYEQYF.

About this clonotype: Being one base from a much bigger clone, this may be a read error. The chain joins TRBV7-2 to TRBJ2-7; 8 bases are a match to TRBD1. Germline loops: CDR1 SGHTA, CDR2 FQGNSA. The CDR3 is made up of 14 amino acids. V lost 8 bases, J lost 5 bases, and 11 bases stayed unmatched. CDR3 sequence reads: CASSKQGGIDEQYF. CDR3 DNA sequence: TGTGCCAGCTCAAAACAGGGGGGAATCGACGAGCAGTACTTC. The full variable domain, with the rest looked up from reference TRBV7-2 and TRBJ2-7, is GAGVSQSPSNKVTEKGKDVELRCDPISGHTALYWYRQSLGQGLEFLIYFQGNSAPDKSGLPSDRFSAERTGGSVSTLTIQRTQQEDSAVYLCASSKQGGIDEQYFGPGTRLTVT.

The sample holds many counts of this clonotype. The chain has TRBV2 and TRBJ2-2, with TRBD1 as a possible D gene (6 bases). Deletions cut 4 bases from V and 4 bases from J, with 13 bases between. The CDR3 extends over 15 amino acids. Per the germline V gene, CDR1 is SNHLY and CDR2 is FYNNEI. The CDR3 sequence: CASSVGLGGTGELFF. The CDR3 coding sequence is TGTGCCAGCAGTGTGGGGCTAGGGGGCACCGGGGAGCTGTTTTTT.

Ten or more counts support this clonotype. The gene calls are TRBV12-3 or TRBV12-4 and TRBJ2-5; possibly TRBD2 for D (6 bases). V lost 6 bases, J lost 1 base, and 21 bases lay in between. The CDR3 totals 17 residues. Here the CDR3 reads CASSTSHLGGPQETQYF. The CDR3, as DNA: TGTGCCAGCAGCACCTCGCACCTCGGGGGACCCCAAGAGACCCAGTACTTC.

This clonotype was observed a few times. The V gene is TRBV6-1, the J gene TRBJ1-6; D remains ambiguous. The germline gives CDR1 MNHNS, CDR2 SASEGT. The CDR3 covers 13 residues. V was clipped by 8 bases and J by 10 bases, with 15 bases between them. The CDR3 DNA sequence: TGTGCCAGCTCTGAGGAACAACAGTCACCCCTCCACTTT. It specifies CASSEEQQSPLHF.

This clonotype was found many times. The chain is built from TRBV7-8 and TRBJ1-1; 7 nucleotides match TRBD1. V shed 1 base and J 1 base; nucleotides not matched to a gene: 3. From germline, CDR1 is SGHVS and CDR2 FQNEAQ. The CDR3 extends over 15 amino acids. The CDR3 region is CASSLVTGPNTEAFF. The CDR3 nucleotides read TGTGCCAGCAGCTTAGTGACAGGGCCGAACACTGAAGCTTTCTTT. Full variable domain (outside the CDR3, taken from reference TRBV7-8 and TRBJ1-1): GAGVSQSPRYKVAKRGQDVALRCDPISGHVSLFWYQQALGQGPEFLTYFQNEAQLDKSGLPSDRFFAERPEGSVSTLKIQRTQQEDSAVYLCASSLVTGPNTEAFFGQGTRLTVV.

This chain joins TRBV12-3 or TRBV12-4 and TRBJ2-5; possibly TRBD2 for D (6 bases). This CDR3 region has 14 residues. V was trimmed by 6 bases and J by 6 bases, leaving 17 bases between them. DNA for the CDR3: TGTGCCAGCAGGCCCGGGGGAGGAAGAAAGACCCAGTACTTC. Translation gives CASRPGGGRKTQYF.

This clonotype was observed once. The V gene is TRBV19, the J gene TRBJ1-1; 8 bases line up with TRBD1. J was trimmed by 5 bases and V by 7 bases; bases with no gene match: 6. Germline V gives CDR1 LNHDA, CDR2 SQIVND (reference sequence). The CDR3 loop spans 13 amino acids. For the CDR3, the DNA is TGTGCCAGTAATCAGGGGGCGCAAACTGAAGCTTTCTTT. As protein: CASNQGAQTEAFF. The whole variable domain, remainder taken from reference TRBV19 and TRBJ1-1, is DGGITQSPKYLFRKEGQNVTLSCEQNLNHDAMYWYRQDPGQGLRLIYYSQIVNDFQKGDIAEGYSVSREKKESFPLTVTSAQKNPTAFYLCASNQGAQTEAFFGQGTRLTVV.

The chain couples TRBV6-5 to TRBJ1-2; maybe TRBD1 (5 bases). This CDR3 comprises 15 residues. CDR1 and CDR2 from the germline V gene are MNHEY and SVGAGI. V lost 2 bases and J lost 2, with 12 bases in between. The CDR3 nucleotides are TGTGCCAGCAGTTACAGGGCCCCAGGGAACTATGGCTACACCTTC. This translates into CASSYRAPGNYGYTF.

The chain is built from TRBV12-3 or TRBV12-4 and TRBJ2-7; D gene ambiguous. V gave up 6 bases and J gave up 0 bases, with 15 bases separating them. The CDR3 loop spans 15 amino acids. CDR3 in DNA: TGTGCCAGCAGGGGGATGGCCGTTCCCTCCTACGAGCAGTACTTC. It is translated as CASRGMAVPSYEQYF.

This clonotype has at least ten counts. This chain's CDR3 is CSVEEATRPETQYF. For the CDR3, the DNA is TGCAGCGTTGAGGAAGCCACCAGGCCGGAGACCCAGTACTTC. V is TRBV29-1 and J is TRBJ2-5; the D is unclear. The CDR3 consists of 14 residues. The ends were cut back, 3 bases at V and 5 bases at J, with 16 bases in the middle. CDR1 is SQVTM, CDR2 ANQGSEA, per germline.

This CDR3 reads CATSRAGRLNSPLHF. The CDR3 DNA sequence: TGTGCCACCAGCAGAGCTGGCAGGTTAAATTCACCCCTCCACTTT. This chain uses TRBV15 with TRBJ1-6; D not resolved. This CDR3 spans 15 amino acids. V was pared by 1 base and J by 7 bases, with 11 bases between. The germline V gene encodes CDR1 LNHNV and CDR2 YYDKDF (reference sequence).

This clonotype was detected only a few times. The J gene is TRBJ1-1, the V gene TRBV3-1, with D unresolved. In germline, CDR1 is LGHDT, CDR2 YNNKEL (reference sequence). CDR3 length equals 18 residues. The germline V and J ends were trimmed by 0 bases and 4 bases, with 21 bases remaining between them. Here the CDR3 reads CASSQDRLIDPGSTEAFF. CDR3 nucleotides: TGTGCCAGCAGCCAAGATCGCTTAATAGACCCCGGGAGCACTGAAGCTTTCTTT.

This clonotype was seen ten or more times. The chain couples TRBV2 to TRBJ2-5; a weak D match, TRBD2 (5 bases). V lost 2 bases and J 1 base, leaving 11 bases between the germline ends. The CDR3 contains 15 residues. Germline V gives CDR1 SNHLY, CDR2 FYNNEI. The CDR3 DNA reads TGTGCCAGCAGTGAACTCCCGGGGATCCAAGAGACCCAGTACTTC. Translation: CASSELPGIQETQYF.

The chain links TRBV28 to TRBJ2-2; D perhaps matches TRBD1 (6 bases). This CDR3 spans 14 amino acids. Germline CDR1 MDHEN, CDR2 SYDVKM. V was clipped by 7 bases and J by 5 bases, with 14 bases between them. The CDR3 region has the DNA TGTGCCAGCAAGAACAGGGTATATACCGGGGAGCTGTTTTTT. It translates to CASKNRVYTGELFF.

This clonotype was seen repeatedly, ten times or more. The gene calls are TRBV11-2 and TRBJ2-7; D not certain. Between the trimmed V and J ends, which lost 0 bases and 9 bases, there was a span of 12 bases. The CDR3 spans 13 residues. Germline CDR1 and CDR2: SGHAT and FQNNGV. The CDR3 spells CASSLELRPRQYF. The CDR3 coding sequence is TGTGCCAGCAGCTTAGAGCTCCGGCCAAGGCAGTACTTC.

This clonotype has more than one count but fewer than ten. The chain employs TRBV4-1 and TRBJ1-2; D possibly corresponds to TRBD1 (5 bases). The CDR3 runs 17 residues. Trimming removed 1 base at V and 4 bases at J, with 19 bases between. Germline CDR1 is MGHRA and CDR2 is YSYEKL. The CDR3 protein is CASSQVLLVRVGYGYTF. CDR3 DNA sequence: TGCGCCAGCAGCCAAGTGCTTCTCGTCAGGGTCGGCTATGGCTACACCTTC.

In its sample, this clonotype was seen many times. This CDR3 is CASSLVAVTSYEQYF. CDR3 in DNA: TGTGCCAGCAGTTTGGTGGCGGTGACATCCTACGAGCAGTACTTC. J is TRBJ2-7 and V is TRBV28, with D unresolved. The CDR3 covers 15 residues. From germline, CDR1 is MDHEN and CDR2 SYDVKM. The V gene lost 3 bases and the J gene lost 1 base, with 13 bases spanning the gap.

Many counts were recorded for this clonotype. The chain carries TRBV19 and TRBJ2-2, with 7 bases fitting TRBD1. Germline trimming cut 4 bases from V and 4 bases from J; bases unmatched to any gene: 3. Per the germline V gene, CDR1 is LNHDA and CDR2 is SQIVND (reference sequence). This CDR3 has 14 amino acids. CDR3 loop: CASSSSGGTGELFF. DNA of the CDR3: TGTGCCAGTAGTAGCTCAGGGGGCACCGGGGAGCTGTTTTTT.